The 20 T cell receptor beta chains reported below all come from one sample, sequenced in a study of cytomegalovirus exposure and HLA in healthy donors. Measured with immunoSEQ multiplex PCR; TCRdb has only the in-frame clones, and not every one. The sample yields fewer than 400,000 clones, roughly 86% seen once. Sequenced input: PBMCs. These receptors were taken from a young man in good health and CMV-seronegative.

The chain couples TRBV7-9 to TRBJ2-7; D possibly corresponds to TRBD1 (5 bases). The ends were cut back, 1 base at V and 1 base at J, with 8 bases in the middle. Looked up from germline, CDR1 is SEHNR and CDR2 is FQNEAQ (reference sequence). The CDR3 is made up of 14 amino acids. CDR3 sequence (DNA): TGTGCCAGCAGCTTAGGACAGTGGTCCTACGAGCAGTACTTC. This encodes CASSLGQWSYEQYF. Full variable domain (outside the CDR3, taken from reference TRBV7-9 and TRBJ2-7): DTGVSQNPRHKITKRGQNVTFRCDPISEHNRLYWYRQTLGQGPEFLTYFQNEAQLEKSRLLSDRFSAERPKGSFSTLEIQRTEQGDSAMYLCASSLGQWSYEQYFGPGTRLTVT.

CDR3 region: CASSQALGRANEKLFF. The CDR3 DNA is TGCGCCAGCAGCCAAGCATTGGGGAGGGCTAATGAAAAACTGTTTTTT. This chain links TRBV4-3 with TRBJ1-4; no clear D. Germline values: CDR1 LGHNA, CDR2 YSLEER. This CDR3 comprises 16 residues. V was trimmed by 1 base and J by 3 bases, leaving 12 bases between them.

V is TRBV11-2 and J is TRBJ1-6; 8 positions agree with TRBD1. The J segment lost 3 bases and the V segment lost 3 bases, leaving 1 base of the junction unmatched. Germline assignment: CDR1 SGHAT and CDR2 FQNNGV. The CDR3 is 15 amino acids. CDR3 residues: CASSLGQVYNSPLHF. CDR3 nucleotides: TGTGCCAGCAGCTTGGGACAGGTCTATAATTCACCCCTCCACTTT.

The chain couples TRBV5-8 to TRBJ1-1, with TRBD1 matching 9 bases. The CDR3 consists of 14 residues. CDR1 SGHTS and CDR2 YDEGEE come from the germline V gene. Germline trimming cut 4 bases from V and 3 bases from J; bases unmatched to any gene: 4. CDR3 region: CASSPGQGHTEAFF. The DNA for the CDR3 is TGTGCCAGCAGCCCCGGACAGGGGCACACTGAAGCTTTCTTT.

The chain has TRBV7-9 and TRBJ1-5; no clear D gene. CDR1 is SEHNR and CDR2 is FQNEAQ in the germline V gene (reference sequence). This CDR3 has 12 amino acids. V lost 3 bases and J 7 bases, leaving 7 bases between the germline ends. CDR3 coding DNA: TGTGCCAGCAGCTTCTCGGGACAGCCCCAGCATTTT. Its translation is CASSFSGQPQHF. The full variable domain, with the rest looked up from reference TRBV7-9 and TRBJ1-5, is DTGVSQNPRHKITKRGQNVTFRCDPISEHNRLYWYRQTLGQGPEFLTYFQNEAQLEKSRLLSDRFSAERPKGSFSTLEIQRTEQGDSAMYLCASSFSGQPQHFGDGTRLSIL.

The CDR3 bases are TGCGCCAGCAGCCAAGTGGTGGGGGACAGCACCTACGAGCAGTACTTC. Its protein product is CASSQVVGDSTYEQYF. This chain uses TRBV4-3 with TRBJ2-7; 7 nucleotides line up with TRBD1. The germline CDR1 and CDR2 sequences are LGHNA and YSLEER. Trimming took 1 base from V and 2 from J; bases not matched to a gene: 8. The CDR3 loop spans 16 amino acids.

This sequence joins TRBV6-6 and TRBJ1-2, with D possibly matching TRBD1 (6 bases). The germline V gene encodes CDR1 MNHNY and CDR2 SVGAGI (reference sequence). The CDR3 sequence is 14 residues long. The V gene lost 7 bases and the J gene lost 5 bases, with 17 bases spanning the gap. CDR3 DNA sequence: TGTGCCAGCAACTACCGGGACACCCTATATGGCTACACCTTC. It is translated as CASNYRDTLYGYTF.

The gene calls are TRBV14 and TRBJ2-3; D may be TRBD2 (7 bases). V was shortened by 0 bases and J by 8 bases, with 21 bases between the two germline ends. This CDR3 has 17 residues. Germline V gene data show CDR1 as SGHDN and CDR2 as FVKESK. CDR3 in amino acids: CASSQDPAGAYWFTQYF. CDR3 bases: TGTGCCAGCAGCCAAGATCCCGCGGGGGCGTATTGGTTTACGCAGTATTTT. The variable domain in full, with the rest retrieved from reference TRBV14 and TRBJ2-3, is EAGVTQFPSHSVIEKGQTVTLRCDPISGHDNLYWYRRVMGKEIKFLLHFVKESKQDESGMPNNRFLAERTGGTYSTLKVQPAELEDSGVYFCASSQDPAGAYWFTQYFGPGTRLTVL.

The chain carries TRBV4-2 and TRBJ1-1; 7 bases match TRBD1. Trimming removed 4 bases from V and 1 base from J; junction bases left unmatched: 0. The CDR3 runs 13 residues. The germline gives CDR1 LGHNA, CDR2 YNFKEQ. CDR3 DNA: TGTGCCAGCAGCCGGACAGGGAACACTGAAGCTTTCTTT. Translating it yields CASSRTGNTEAFF.

In nucleotides, the CDR3 is TGTGCCAGCAACCCACAGGGAGGGCGACGTGAAGCTTTCTTT. This sequence encodes CASNPQGGRREAFF. V and J are TRBV6-1 and TRBJ1-1, with D possibly TRBD1 on 6 matching bases. V gave up 7 bases and J gave up 7 bases, with 19 bases separating them. Germline V gene lookup returns CDR1 MNHNS and CDR2 SASEGT. This CDR3 spans 14 amino acids.

The chain recombines TRBV6-5 with TRBJ1-5; TRBD1 matches at 9 bases. Germline lookup yields CDR1 MNHEY and CDR2 SVGAGI. V was clipped by 0 bases and J by 6 bases; unmatched bases: 3. The CDR3 sequence is 15 residues long. The CDR3 DNA follows: TGTGCCAGCAGTTACTCGCCGGGACAGGGTCAGCCCCAGCATTTT. This codes for CASSYSPGQGQPQHF.

The gene calls are TRBV4-1 and TRBJ1-3; D is uncertain. The CDR3 has 14 amino acids. Germline lookup yields CDR1 MGHRA and CDR2 YSYEKL. V was cut by 6 bases and J by 0 bases, with 9 bases left in between. In DNA, the CDR3 is TGCGCCAGCAGTCGGTGGTACTCTGGAAACACCATATATTTT. Its protein is CASSRWYSGNTIYF.

The V gene is TRBV5-6, the J gene TRBJ1-2, with D perhaps TRBD1 (6 bases). The V and J ends lost 4 bases and 3 bases respectively, with 16 bases between them. Germline loops: CDR1 SGHDT, CDR2 YYEEEE. CDR3 size: 15 residues. The CDR3 loop is CASSEGHIADYGYTF. CDR3 in DNA: TGTGCCAGCAGCGAGGGACACATCGCGGACTATGGCTACACCTTC.

In this sample, this clone turned up a few times. The genes are TRBV9 and TRBJ1-1; TRBD1 agrees at 8 bases. CDR3 length equals 14 residues. Unmatched junction bases numbered 9, after V lost 4 bases and J lost 7 bases. Germline loops: CDR1 SGDLS, CDR2 YYNGEE. The DNA for the CDR3 is TGTGCCAGCAGCCCTCAGGACAGGGAGTATGAAGCTTTCTTT. Translation gives CASSPQDREYEAFF.

The gene calls are TRBV6-5 and TRBJ2-6; 9 bases agree with TRBD1. CDR1 is MNHEY and CDR2 is SVGAGI in the germline V gene. Germline trimming cut 6 bases from V and 8 bases from J; bases unmatched to any gene: 8. This CDR3 contains 15 residues. The CDR3 nucleotides read TGTGCCAGCAGCCCGGGACAGGGATATACCAACGTCCTGACTTTC. Protein: CASSPGQGYTNVLTF.

The rearrangement joins TRBV5-1 to TRBJ1-3, with D possibly being TRBD1 (5 bases). Germline V CDR1 and CDR2: SGHRS, YFSETQ. V shed 0 bases and J shed 4 bases, with 14 bases lying between them. CDR3 size: 16 residues. CDR3 DNA sequence: TGCGCCAGCAGCTTGGCCGGGACTGTCCTAGGAAACACCATATATTTT. It specifies CASSLAGTVLGNTIYF.

The rearrangement uses TRBV7-8 and TRBJ1-6; D not certain. V was trimmed by 1 base and J by 6 bases, leaving 16 bases between them. This CDR3 is 17 amino acids long. The V gene's germline CDR1 is SGHVS and CDR2 FQNEAQ. The CDR3 region has the DNA TGTGCCAGCAGCTTAGATTTTCGCGGCGGTACTAATTCACCCCTCCACTTT. It is translated as CASSLDFRGGTNSPLHF.

The CDR3 reads CAISETLGGDGYTF. In nucleotides, the CDR3 is TGTGCCATCAGTGAGACTTTGGGGGGAGATGGCTACACCTTC. This chain connects TRBV10-3 to TRBJ1-2, with D possibly TRBD1 on 5 matching bases. Germline V gene lookup returns CDR1 ENHRY and CDR2 SYGVKD. The CDR3 extends over 14 amino acids. Trimming cost V 2 bases and J 6 bases, with 13 bases left between them.

The chain combines TRBV7-2 with TRBJ2-3, with D perhaps matching TRBD1 (5 bases). Germline CDR1 reads SGHTA; CDR2 reads FQGNSA. This CDR3 spans 14 amino acids. The ends were cut back, 1 base at V and 8 bases at J, with 13 bases in the middle. CDR3 nucleotides: TGTGCCAGCAGCTTAGGGCCAAATCAGGGTACGCAGTATTTT. This translates into CASSLGPNQGTQYF.

This rearrangement joins TRBV2 to TRBJ2-3; D is unclear. Germline V CDR1 and CDR2: SNHLY, FYNNEI. V lost 8 bases, J lost 2 bases, and 14 bases lay in between. The CDR3 contains 14 residues. The CDR3 is CASVLRVFTDTQYF. CDR3 bases: TGTGCCAGCGTTCTTCGGGTCTTCACAGATACGCAGTATTTT.